The clone carrying this TCR beta chain was found a few times. Using its own MiXCR run on the RT-PCR reads, TCRdb lists one record per CDR3 protein. Among roughly 150,000 distinct CDR3 sequences, 24% were seen once, and the ten largest hold approximately 26%. This record comes from a study of patients and donors after allogeneic stem cell transplantation. J lost 1 base, V lost 6 bases, and 9 bases had no gene match. The CDR3 runs 15 residues. Germline values: CDR1 DFQATT, CDR2 SNEGSKA (reference sequence). This sequence originates from a human donor who was either an allogeneic HSCT recipient or a stem cell or donor lymphocyte infusion donor (not recorded which). It is not recorded whose cells these are; they may come from a transplant donor. Input material: blood, either unsorted or a sorted T cell fraction (not recorded which). The chain recombines TRBV20-1 with TRBJ2-3, with 8 bases fitting TRBD1. The chain's CDR3 is CSAPDRVQGTDTQYF. The CDR3 nucleotides read TGCAGTGCCCCGGACAGGGTACAAGGCACAGATACGCAGTATTTT.